This T cell receptor (beta chain) was profiled in a study of T-cell memory formation after mild COVID-19. After removal of 1 base from V and 9 bases from J, the junction contained 12 bases not matched to a gene. Germline lookup yields CDR1 SGDLS and CDR2 YYNGEE. This CDR3 has 15 residues. This clonotype has just a few counts. What it recognizes is unknown. Study results and caveats: Clones shrinking between day 15 and 85 showed a balanced CD4/CD8 split, and those that grew later tilted toward CD4+.

TCRdb called the 5' RACE reads again in MiXCR, with one record for every CDR3 protein. The sample holds 550,000 to 600,000 distinct CDR3 sequences; less than 25% are singletons and the top ten take roughly 8.3%. The V call is TRBV9, the J call TRBJ2-7; 8 bases fit TRBD1. The sequence derives from an adult woman who had mild COVID-19 (a few samples of this study predate the infection). Cell type and time point are not known. What was sequenced was PBMCs or a T cell subset sorted from them (not recorded which). The CDR3, as DNA: TGTGCCAGCAGCGTAAGTCCAGGGGGCACAGACGGGCAGTACTTC. Translation: CASSVSPGGTDGQYF.